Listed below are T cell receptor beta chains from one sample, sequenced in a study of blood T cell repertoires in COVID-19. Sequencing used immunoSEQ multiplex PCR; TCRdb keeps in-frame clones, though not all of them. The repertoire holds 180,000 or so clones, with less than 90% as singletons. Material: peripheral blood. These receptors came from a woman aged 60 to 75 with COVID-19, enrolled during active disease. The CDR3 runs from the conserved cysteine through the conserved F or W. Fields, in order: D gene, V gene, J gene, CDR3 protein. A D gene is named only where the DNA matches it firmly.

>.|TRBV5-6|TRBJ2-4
CASSFESLTAKNIQYF
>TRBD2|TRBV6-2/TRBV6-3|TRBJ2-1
CASSYTFGLGSGEQFF
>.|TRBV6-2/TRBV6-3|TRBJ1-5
CASSYSGSAQPQHF
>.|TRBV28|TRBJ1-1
CASSRLADRAFF
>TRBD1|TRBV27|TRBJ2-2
CASSRSRGSGELFF
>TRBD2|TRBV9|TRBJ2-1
CASSVSGFSYNEQFF
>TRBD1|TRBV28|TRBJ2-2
CASSYRGLSTGELFF
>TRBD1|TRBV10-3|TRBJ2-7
CAIRAGQGIVYF
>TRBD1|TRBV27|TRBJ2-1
CASSFLSGQGAREQFF
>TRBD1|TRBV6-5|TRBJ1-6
CASSRQGLYNSPLHF
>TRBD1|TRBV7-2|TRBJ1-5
CASSFDRVGNQPQHF
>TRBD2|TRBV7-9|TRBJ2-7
CASSKREGGSYEQYF
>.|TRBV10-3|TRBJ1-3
CATKTEESSGNTIYF
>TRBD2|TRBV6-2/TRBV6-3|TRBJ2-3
CASSYPLGAGGADTQYF
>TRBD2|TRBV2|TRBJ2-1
CASSEAGLAPYNEQFF
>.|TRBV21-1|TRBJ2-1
CASSTGVVGTGDNEQFF
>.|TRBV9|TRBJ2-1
CASTMDSSYNEQFF
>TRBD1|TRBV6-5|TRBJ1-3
CASSRDRELNTIYF
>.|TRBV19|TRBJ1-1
CASCNGGGSRVTEAFF
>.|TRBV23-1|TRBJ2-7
CASSQIGALKHYEQYF
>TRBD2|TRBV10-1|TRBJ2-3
CASSESSTSGSRDTQYF
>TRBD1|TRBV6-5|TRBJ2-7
CASREQGEYEQYF
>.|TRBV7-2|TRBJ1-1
CASSREGALMNTEAFF
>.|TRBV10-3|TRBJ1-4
CAISESSQGSEKLFF
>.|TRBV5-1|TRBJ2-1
CASSSTTSRGEQFF
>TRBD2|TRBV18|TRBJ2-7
CASSPPGGRAYEQYF
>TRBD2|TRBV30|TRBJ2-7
CAWSVGREGLQYF
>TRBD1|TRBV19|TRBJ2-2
CASVDRGNTGELFF
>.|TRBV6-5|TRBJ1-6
CASSYSPGRSPLHF
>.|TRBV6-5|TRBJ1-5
CASSLTTGPGQPQHF
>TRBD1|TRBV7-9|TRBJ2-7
CASSPTGDEQYF
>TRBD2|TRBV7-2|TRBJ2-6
CASSSTAGVDFGANVLTF
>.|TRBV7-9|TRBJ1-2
CASSLIGGFGYTF
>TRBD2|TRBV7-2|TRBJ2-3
CASSGRLAGVRTDTQYF
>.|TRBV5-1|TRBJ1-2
CASSLERNGYTF